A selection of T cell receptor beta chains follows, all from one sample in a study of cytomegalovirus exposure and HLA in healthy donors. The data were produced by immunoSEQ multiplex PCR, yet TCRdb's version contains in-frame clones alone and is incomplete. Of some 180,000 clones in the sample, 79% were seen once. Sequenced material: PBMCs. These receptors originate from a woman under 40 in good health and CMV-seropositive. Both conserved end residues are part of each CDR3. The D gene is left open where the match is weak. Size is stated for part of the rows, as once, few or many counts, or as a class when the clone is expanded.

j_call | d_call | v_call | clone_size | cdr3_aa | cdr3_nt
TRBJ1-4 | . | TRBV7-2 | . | CASSPRANEKLFF | TGTGCCAGCAGCCCTAGAGCTAATGAAAAACTGTTTTTT
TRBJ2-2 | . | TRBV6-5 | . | CASSFFGELFF | TGTGCCAGCAGTTTCTTCGGGGAGCTGTTTTTT
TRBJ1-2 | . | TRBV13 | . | CASSLGRYGYTF | TGTGCCAGCAGCTTAGGCCGGTATGGCTACACCTTC
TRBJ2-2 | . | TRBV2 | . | CASSAGLNTGELFF | TGTGCCAGCAGTGCGGGGTTGAACACCGGGGAGCTGTTTTTT
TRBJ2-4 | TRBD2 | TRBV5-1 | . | CASRTTSGRAPGIQYF | TGCGCCAGCAGAACGACTAGCGGGAGGGCCCCGGGCATTCAGTACTTC
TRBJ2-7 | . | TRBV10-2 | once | CASSARREEQYF | TGCGCCAGCAGTGCCCGAAGAGAAGAGCAGTACTTC
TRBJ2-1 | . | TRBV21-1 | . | CASSKNPGLGSNEQFF | TGTGCCAGCAGCAAAAACCCGGGACTAGGTTCCAATGAGCAGTTCTTC
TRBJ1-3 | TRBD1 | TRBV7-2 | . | CASSFSGTASSGNTIYF | TGTGCCAGCAGCTTCTCCGGGACAGCCAGTTCTGGAAACACCATATATTTT
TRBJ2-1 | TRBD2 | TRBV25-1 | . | CASRLAGVLNEQFF | TGTGCCAGCAGACTAGCGGGGGTGCTCAATGAGCAGTTCTTC
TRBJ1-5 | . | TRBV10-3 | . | CAISVGVSNQPQHF | TGTGCCATCAGTGTAGGGGTAAGCAATCAGCCCCAGCATTTT
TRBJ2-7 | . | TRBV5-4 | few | CASSLGPSEQYF | TGTGCCAGCAGCTTGGGGCCCTCCGAGCAGTACTTC
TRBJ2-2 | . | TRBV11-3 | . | CASSSPLFTGELFF | TGTGCCAGCAGCTCCCCTTTATTCACCGGGGAGCTGTTTTTT
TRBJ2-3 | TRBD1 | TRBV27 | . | CASSLRDRGTYTDTQYF | TGTGCCAGCAGTTTAAGGGACAGGGGGACCTACACAGATACGCAGTATTTT
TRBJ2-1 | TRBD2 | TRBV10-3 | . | CAISESMTSGSTHEQFF | TGTGCCATCAGTGAGTCGATGACTAGCGGGAGTACCCATGAGCAGTTCTTC
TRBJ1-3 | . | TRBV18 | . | CASSPRGSSGNTIYF | TGTGCCAGCTCACCAAGGGGAAGCTCTGGAAACACCATATATTTT
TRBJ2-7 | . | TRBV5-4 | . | CASSLQGSYEQYF | TGTGCCAGCAGCTTACAGGGTTCCTACGAGCAGTACTTC
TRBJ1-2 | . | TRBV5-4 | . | CASTPSSDNTGYTF | TGTGCCAGCACCCCCTCGTCCGACAATACTGGCTACACCTTC
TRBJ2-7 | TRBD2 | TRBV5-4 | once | CASSFSPGLAYEQYF | TGTGCCAGCAGCTTTTCCCCCGGACTAGCCTACGAGCAGTACTTC
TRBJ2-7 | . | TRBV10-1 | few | CASSESAGSPYEQYF | TGCGCCAGCAGTGAGTCGGCAGGGTCCCCCTACGAGCAGTACTTC
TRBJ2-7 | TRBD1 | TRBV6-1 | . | CASSELGQGPSYEQYF | TGTGCCAGCAGTGAATTAGGACAGGGGCCCTCCTACGAGCAGTACTTC
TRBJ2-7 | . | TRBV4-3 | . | CASSQEGADSYEQYF | TGCGCCAGCAGCCAAGAAGGAGCGGACTCCTACGAGCAGTACTTC
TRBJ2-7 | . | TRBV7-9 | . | CASSLGAASYEQYF | TGTGCCAGCAGCTTAGGGGCAGCATCCTACGAGCAGTACTTC
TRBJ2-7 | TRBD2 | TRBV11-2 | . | CASSLDLAGATYEQYF | TGTGCCAGCAGCTTAGATTTAGCGGGGGCGACCTACGAGCAGTACTTC
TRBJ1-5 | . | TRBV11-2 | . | CASSLDQAQPQHF | TGTGCCAGCAGCTTAGATCAGGCTCAGCCCCAGCATTTT
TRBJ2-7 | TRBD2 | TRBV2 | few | CASSSGTSGRGEQYF | TGTGCCAGCAGTTCCGGGACTAGCGGGAGGGGTGAGCAGTACTTC
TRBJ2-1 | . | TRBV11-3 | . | CASSLLATSNEQFF | TGTGCCAGCAGCTTGTTGGCAACCTCCAATGAGCAGTTCTTC
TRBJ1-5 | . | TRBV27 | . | CASSLSGGIRPQHF | TGTGCCAGCAGTTTATCAGGGGGAATTAGGCCCCAGCATTTT
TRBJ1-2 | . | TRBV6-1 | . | CASSGGAVGYGYTF | TGTGCCAGCAGCGGGGGGGCGGTCGGATATGGCTACACCTTC
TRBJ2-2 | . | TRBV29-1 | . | CSVEEWVGSAGELFF | TGCAGCGTTGAAGAATGGGTGGGTAGCGCCGGGGAGCTGTTTTTT
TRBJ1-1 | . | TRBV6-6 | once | CASNLHLNTEAFF | TGTGCCAGCAATTTACACCTGAACACTGAAGCTTTCTTT
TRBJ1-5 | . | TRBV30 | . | CAWSQGGSQPQHF | TGTGCCTGGAGTCAGGGAGGCTCCCAGCCCCAGCATTTT
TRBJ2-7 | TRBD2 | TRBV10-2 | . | CASSDPRLAGSYEQYF | TGCGCCAGCAGTGACCCCCGACTAGCGGGATCCTACGAGCAGTACTTC
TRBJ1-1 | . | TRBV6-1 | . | CASSEGEGTAFF | TGTGCCAGCAGTGAAGGGGAGGGGACCGCTTTCTTT
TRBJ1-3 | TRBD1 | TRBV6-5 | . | CASSYNAGGSGNTIYF | TGTGCCAGCAGTTACAATGCAGGGGGCTCTGGAAACACCATATATTTT
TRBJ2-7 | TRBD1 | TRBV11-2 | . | CASSLWGQGPYEQYF | TGTGCCAGCAGCTTATGGGGACAGGGCCCCTACGAGCAGTACTTC
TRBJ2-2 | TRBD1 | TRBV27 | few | CASRPTGDANTGELFF | TGTGCCAGCAGGCCTACAGGGGACGCGAACACCGGGGAGCTGTTTTTT
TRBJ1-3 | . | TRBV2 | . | CASKGHSSGNTIYF | TGTGCCAGCAAAGGTCACAGCTCTGGAAACACCATATATTTT
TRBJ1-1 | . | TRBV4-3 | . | CASGGELNTEAFF | TGCGCCAGCGGGGGGGAATTGAACACTGAAGCTTTCTTT
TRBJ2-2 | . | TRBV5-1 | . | CASSLVAGNTGELFF | TGCGCCAGCAGCTTGGTTGCAGGGAACACCGGGGAGCTGTTTTTT
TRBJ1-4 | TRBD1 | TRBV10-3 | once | CAIRRTGEANEKLFF | TGTGCCATCAGAAGGACAGGGGAGGCTAATGAAAAACTGTTTTTT
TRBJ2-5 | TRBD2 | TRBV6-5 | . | CASRGLAGGPRTQYF | TGTGCCAGCAGGGGACTAGCGGGGGGACCCCGGACCCAGTACTTC
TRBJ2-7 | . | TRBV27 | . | CASKWGRGSVHEQYF | TGTGCCAGCAAGTGGGGGCGCGGGAGCGTCCACGAGCAGTACTTC
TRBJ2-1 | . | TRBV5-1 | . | CASKDAAYNEQFF | TGCGCCAGCAAAGACGCGGCCTACAATGAGCAGTTCTTC
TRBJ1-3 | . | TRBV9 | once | CASSVVGSSGNTIYF | TGTGCCAGCAGCGTAGTGGGGAGCTCTGGAAACACCATATATTTT
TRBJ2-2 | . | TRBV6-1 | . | CASSEKRANTGELFF | TGTGCCAGCAGTGAGAAGAGGGCGAACACCGGGGAGCTGTTTTTT
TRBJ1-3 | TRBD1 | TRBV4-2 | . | CASSPPTGRNTIYF | TGTGCCAGCAGCCCACCGACAGGGAGAAACACCATATATTTT
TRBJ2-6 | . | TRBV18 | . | CASSEGTSSSGANVLTF | TGTGCCAGCTCAGAGGGGACATCGAGCTCTGGGGCCAACGTCCTGACTTTC
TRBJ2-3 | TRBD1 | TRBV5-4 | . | CASSLATGEDTQYF | TGTGCCAGCAGCTTGGCGACAGGGGAGGATACGCAGTATTTT
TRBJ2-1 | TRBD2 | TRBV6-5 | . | CASSYSGGSSYNEQFF | TGTGCCAGCAGTTACTCGGGGGGGAGCTCCTACAATGAGCAGTTCTTC
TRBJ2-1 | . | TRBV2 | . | CASRGDGVGGSYNEQFF | TGTGCCAGCAGGGGGGATGGGGTAGGGGGCTCCTACAATGAGCAGTTCTTC
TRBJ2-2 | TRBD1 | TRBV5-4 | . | CASRLDRANTGELFF | TGTGCCAGCAGGCTGGACAGGGCGAACACCGGGGAGCTGTTTTTT
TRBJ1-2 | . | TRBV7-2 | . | CASSLARDINYGYTF | TGTGCCAGCAGCTTAGCCCGAGACATCAACTATGGCTACACCTTC
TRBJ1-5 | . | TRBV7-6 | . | CASSLGNAEPQHF | TGTGCCAGCAGCTTAGGTAACGCGGAGCCCCAGCATTTT